The present TCR beta chain was sequenced within a study of shared clonotypes between healthy human individuals. Sequencing was performed with immunoSEQ multiplex PCR; in TCRdb, only in-frame clones are kept and a portion is missing. The table records around 1.5 million clones, 95% to 99% of them present only once. Trimming removed 0 bases at V and 0 bases at J, with 15 bases between. Per germline, CDR1 SGDLS and CDR2 YYNGEE. The CDR3 totals 18 residues. The chain carries TRBV9 and TRBJ1-4; D remains ambiguous. The sequenced sample was naive CD4+ T cells sorted from blood. The sample's subset: CD45RA+ positively selected. This receptor was identified in a man aged 30 to 39 in good health. In DNA form, the CDR3 reads TGTGCCAGCAGCGTAGACGCCAGCCCTTCTGCAACTAATGAAAAACTGTTTTTT. Its translation: CASSVDASPSATNEKLFF. Together with reference TRBV9 and TRBJ1-4, the CDR3 gives the full variable domain: DSGVTQTPKHLITATGQRVTLRCSPRSGDLSVYWYQQSLDQGLQFLIQYYNGEERAKGNILERFSAQQFPDLHSELNLSSLELGDSALYFCASSVDASPSATNEKLFFGSGTQLSVL.